This T cell receptor beta chain appears in the sequencing data of a study of T cell repertoires in cytomegalovirus infection (dated by TCRdb to the late 2010s). Background on the whole study: Peptide stimulations targeted recently identified HLA-C-restricted CMV epitopes, whose presentation resists viral immunomodulation, together with well-studied HLA-B-restricted epitopes. Because public TCR beta signatures pointed to carriage of CMV infection together with the matching HLA type, the HLA type of each donor mattered for the analysis.

Taken from the germline V gene, the CDR1 and CDR2 loops are MGHDK and SYGVNS. From cysteine to phenylalanine, the CDR3 is 14 amino acids long. Of all the DNA, just the CDR3 is kept, 42 bases in frame from base 1. V gives up 2 bases and J gives up 7 bases, and the segment between their germline ends measures 12 bases. The sample's treatment or condition label is to be understood as: in vitro stimulation with specific CMV peptide epitopes to enrich CMV-specific T cells. Study-wide findings and limitations: The ex vivo response was dominated by HLA-C-restricted CMV-specific TCR beta clonotypes, which also provided the single most frequent clonotype in two of eight donors. Cumulative frequency of public TCR beta family members discriminated carriers of CMV infection plus the relevant HLA type in this cohort and an independent 352-donor cohort.

The run used an Illumina HiSeq 1500. The public reads were quality trimmed at Q25 with fastp and then assembled into clones with MiXCR by TCRdb, keeping productive beta chains. Each record represents a unique CDR3 protein, reported with the most common genes and DNA among its rows. Recorded for this sample are roughly 340,000 distinct CDR3 sequences; almost 30% of them occurred a single time. The ten largest make up approximately 20% of the sample. Comments on this clonotype: Its specific antigen is unknown. Per-base quality was not reported, and no clone a single base away is much larger than it.

The specimen was cultured PBMCs, collected from culture after CMV antigen stimulation. The V and J genes are TRBV25-1 and TRBJ2-1, with TRBD2 perhaps the D gene, on 6 matching bases. The TCR was taken from a human donor in good health (CMV status not recorded). Some clones in this sample may be carry-over from other donors' samples. The DNA sequence follows: TGTGCCAGCAGTGAAGCCCTCGGGGGTAATGAGCAGTTCTTC. Translated, it reads CASSEALGGNEQFF.